This passage covers 19 T cell receptor beta chains from one sample sequenced in a study of shared clonotypes between healthy human individuals (dated by TCRdb to the early 2020s). Libraries came from the immunoSEQ multiplex PCR assay. TCRdb re-hosts the immuneACCESS table, in-frame sequences only. Its copies lack some clones; in the studies checked, an unresolved V gene accounts for under half of them, and the cause for the rest is not known. In this sample the table shows 2,500,000 or so clones, about nine tenths of which occur a single time. Together, the top ten hold 0.37% of the sample. Sequencing used naive CD4+ T cells from PBMCs. The cell subset or site label here, explained by the study, means: CD45RA+ positively selected. These receptor sequences come from a man between 18 and 35 years old in good health. Some clones in this sample may be carry-over from other donors' samples.

The V gene is TRBV25-1, the J gene TRBJ2-1; a possible D gene is TRBD2 (6 bases). From germline, CDR1 is MGHDK and CDR2 SYGVNS. Trimming removed 7 bases at V and 6 bases at J, with 22 bases between. CDR3 size: 16 residues. CDR3 protein: CASMIGGIGDGNEQFF. The CDR3 coding sequence is TGTGCCAGCATGATCGGCGGGATAGGAGATGGCAATGAGCAGTTCTTC.

The V gene is TRBV5-1, the J gene TRBJ2-6, with D perhaps TRBD1 (6 bases). V was pared by 0 bases and J by 0 bases, with 7 bases between. This CDR3 comprises 16 residues. Germline V gene lookup returns CDR1 SGHRS and CDR2 YFSETQ. The CDR3 sequence is CASSLGDNSGANVLTF. CDR3 DNA sequence: TGCGCCAGCAGCTTGGGGGACAACTCTGGGGCCAACGTCCTGACTTTC.

V is TRBV5-1 and J is TRBJ2-7; D is uncertain. The DNA end is a closer match to TRBJ2-5, so the J assignment may be wrong. This CDR3 spans 13 amino acids. Germline CDR1 reads SGHRS; CDR2 reads YFSETQ. Here the CDR3 DNA reads TGCGCCAGCAGCTTGTTGGGCCAAGAGACCCAGTACTTC. Its translation: CASSLLGQETQYF.

The chain combines TRBV19 with TRBJ1-5; 7 bases are shared with TRBD1. Looked up from germline, CDR1 is LNHDA and CDR2 is SQIVND (reference sequence). Germline trimming cut 6 bases from V and 1 base from J; bases unmatched to any gene: 9. This CDR3 contains 16 residues. The DNA for the CDR3 is TGTGCCAGTAGGGCCATAGGGGGCTCGAGCAATCAGCCCCAGCATTTT. Translated: CASRAIGGSSNQPQHF.

The V gene is TRBV4-1, the J gene TRBJ2-5; 8 bases line up with TRBD2. The CDR3 loop spans 14 amino acids. Looked up from germline, CDR1 is MGHRA and CDR2 is YSYEKL. The trim removed 4 bases at V and 3 bases at J, leaving 4 bases unmatched. As DNA, the CDR3 is TGCGCCAGCAGCCGGGGACTAGGAGAAGAGACCCAGTACTTC. Its translation is CASSRGLGEETQYF.

The chain's CDR3 is CASSRPLGGEAKNIQYF. DNA for the CDR3: TGCGCCAGCAGCCGCCCCTTGGGGGGAGAAGCCAAAAACATTCAGTACTTC. V and J are TRBV4-1 and TRBJ2-4; D may be TRBD2 (6 bases). The CDR3 is 17 amino acids. CDR1 MGHRA and CDR2 YSYEKL come from the germline V gene. V lost 4 bases to trimming and J lost 0 bases, with 16 bases between them.

Regarding this clone: This CDR3 is also generated by other DNA sequences in the sample. The CDR3 region is CASSQGLAVTDTQYF. For the CDR3, the DNA is TGCGCCAGCAGCCAAGGACTAGCGGTCACAGATACGCAGTATTTT. The V gene is TRBV4-3, the J gene TRBJ2-3; 9 bases match TRBD2. CDR3 length: 15 amino acids. Germline V lookup: CDR1 LGHNA, CDR2 YSLEER. V lost 1 base, J lost 2 bases, and 1 base stayed unmatched.

This rearrangement joins TRBV11-2 to TRBJ2-2; 7 nucleotides match TRBD1. Germline assignment: CDR1 SGHAT and CDR2 FQNNGV. The CDR3 contains 18 residues. Unmatched junction bases numbered 18, after V lost 5 bases and J lost 6 bases. For the CDR3, the DNA is TGTGCCAGCAGCCGAGGACTCGCGACAGGGACCGGCTCCGGGGAGCTGTTTTTT. It is translated as CASSRGLATGTGSGELFF.

This clone came up once. The V call is TRBV29-1, the J call TRBJ2-1; 7 bases align to TRBD2. The CDR3 sequence is 16 residues long. The V and J ends lost 6 bases and 0 bases, in that order; junction bases with no gene match: 11. Germline CDR1 is SQVTM and CDR2 is ANQGSEA. CDR3: CSVVGVAGVSYNEQFF. The CDR3 nucleotides are TGCAGCGTCGTGGGGGTAGCGGGTGTCTCCTACAATGAGCAGTTCTTC.

This chain connects TRBV4-3 to TRBJ1-3; 8 positions agree with TRBD1. This CDR3 is built from 18 residues. The V and J ends lost 4 bases and 2 bases, in that order; junction bases with no gene match: 13. Germline V gene lookup returns CDR1 LGHNA and CDR2 YSLEER. CDR3 in amino acids: CASSLSIYRQGPGNTIYF. DNA of the CDR3: TGCGCCAGCAGCCTTAGTATTTACAGACAGGGGCCTGGAAACACCATATATTTT.

The rearrangement joins TRBV9 to TRBJ2-3; 10 nucleotides agree with TRBD1. The germline gives CDR1 SGDLS, CDR2 YYNGEE. Trimming cost V 4 bases and J 4 bases; bases outside gene matches: 9. CDR3 length equals 16 residues. This CDR3 reads CASSLRGTGEADTQYF. The CDR3 DNA follows: TGTGCCAGCAGCCTAAGGGGGACAGGGGAGGCAGATACGCAGTATTTT.

This clone was counted once. The rearrangement joins TRBV5-1 to TRBJ1-2, with 7 positions matching TRBD1. J lost 6 bases, V lost 3 bases, and 8 bases had no gene match. Germline CDR1 reads SGHRS; CDR2 reads YFSETQ. The CDR3 runs 14 residues. The CDR3 sequence: CASSYGQAMNGYTF. CDR3 DNA sequence: TGCGCCAGCAGCTATGGACAGGCTATGAATGGCTACACCTTC.

The rearrangement links TRBV11-2 to TRBJ2-2; either TRBD1 or TRBD2 may fit D (5 bases each). Trimming left V 6 bases short and J 6 bases short, with 17 bases between. This CDR3 is 15 amino acids long. CDR1 and CDR2 from the germline V gene are SGHAT and FQNNGV. This CDR3 is CASRSWGRKPGELFF. CDR3 in DNA: TGTGCCAGCAGATCTTGGGGACGGAAGCCCGGGGAGCTGTTTTTT.

The chain couples TRBV27 to TRBJ2-7; TRBD1 matches 9 bases. The V segment lost 3 bases and the J segment 5 bases; nucleotides outside the gene matches: 8. CDR1 and CDR2 (germline): MNHEY, SMNVEV (reference sequence). The CDR3 has 15 residues. CDR3 sequence: CASSFGGTGSDEQYF. The DNA for the CDR3 is TGTGCCAGCAGTTTTGGGGGGACAGGGAGCGACGAGCAGTACTTC.

As for this clone: This sample also contains other DNA sequences that code for the same CDR3. This rearrangement joins TRBV30 to TRBJ2-1; 14 bases are a match to TRBD2. There are 16 residues in the CDR3. Germline trimming cut 3 bases from V and 4 bases from J; bases unmatched to any gene: 5. Germline V gives CDR1 GTSNPN, CDR2 SVGIG (reference sequence). The CDR3 region has the DNA TGTGCCTGGAGCCGACTAGCGGGAGGGCTTTACAATGAGCAGTTCTTC. Residues: CAWSRLAGGLYNEQFF.

The DNA for the CDR3 is TGTGCCAGCAGCTTATTTTCGGGACAGGGGGCCGGTGAGCAGTTCTTC. Its protein product is CASSLFSGQGAGEQFF. The chain carries TRBV11-3 and TRBJ2-1; TRBD1 aligns across 12 bases. The CDR3 sequence is 16 residues long. Germline V lookup: CDR1 SGHNT, CDR2 YENEEA. The V segment lost 2 bases and the J segment 9 bases; nucleotides outside the gene matches: 8.

The chain joins TRBV4-1 to TRBJ2-1; D is unresolved. Germline V gene sequence: CDR1 MGHRA, CDR2 YSYEKL. CDR3 size: 13 residues. The ends were cut back, 2 bases at V and 7 bases at J, with 9 bases in the middle. The CDR3 sequence is CASSQITRNEQFF. The CDR3 DNA reads as TGCGCCAGCAGCCAAATCACGAGAAATGAGCAGTTCTTC.

This clone was recorded once. CDR3: CASRLETGGPSYEQYF. The DNA for the CDR3 is TGTGCAAGTCGCTTAGAAACGGGAGGGCCATCCTACGAGCAGTACTTC. The V call is TRBV12-2, the J call TRBJ2-7; the table's D call, TRBD2, has no DNA check behind it. TRBV12-2 is a pseudogene. CDR3 length equals 16 residues.

The chain joins TRBV5-1 to TRBJ1-2; D is unresolved. The CDR3 sequence is 11 residues long. Germline CDR1 and CDR2: SGHRS and YFSETQ. The V end lost 7 bases, the J end lost 0 bases, and 4 bases lay between the germline ends. CDR3 bases: TGCGCCAGCGCCTCTAACTATGGCTACACCTTC. Translating it yields CASASNYGYTF. Looking up the rest from reference TRBV5-1 and TRBJ1-2 gives the full variable domain: KAGVTQTPRYLIKTRGQQVTLSCSPISGHRSVSWYQQTPGQGLQFLFEYFSETQRNKGNFPGRFSGRQFSNSRSEMNVSTLELGDSALYLCASASNYGYTFGSGTRLTVV.